Following are 9 T cell receptor beta chains from one sample sequenced in a study of CD8 T cells in ankylosing spondylitis. Broader study findings: Typical of ankylosing spondylitis blood, it appeared, was a TCR beta motif of under 10 highly homologous variants.

No antigens are known for them. TCRdb called the 5' RACE reads again in MiXCR, with one record for every CDR3 protein. This repertoire shows around 490,000 distinct CDR3 sequences, about 5.4% found once; its top ten account for roughly 3.5%. The sequencing sample was made of blood, either unsorted or a sorted T cell fraction (not recorded which). These receptors originate from a male donor with ankylosing spondylitis.

Many counts were recorded for this clonotype. The chain is built from TRBV5-6 and TRBJ1-5, with D unclear. The CDR3 loop spans 14 amino acids. The V end lost 2 bases, the J end lost 4 bases, and 10 bases lay between the germline ends. Germline V lookup: CDR1 SGHDT, CDR2 YYEEEE. The CDR3, as DNA: TGTGCCAGCAGCTTAAGTGCAGGTAATCAGCCCCAGCATTTT. The encoded protein is CASSLSAGNQPQHF.

There are many counts of this clonotype. The chain couples TRBV12-3 or TRBV12-4 to TRBJ2-3; a weak D match, TRBD1 (5 bases). V lost 4 bases to trimming and J lost 1 base, with 9 bases between them. The CDR3 covers 14 residues. The CDR3 is CASSWGRGTDTQYF. The DNA for the CDR3 is TGTGCCAGCAGTTGGGGCCGCGGCACAGATACGCAGTATTTT.

This clonotype was recorded at least ten times. The rearrangement uses TRBV20-1 and TRBJ2-1, with 7 bases identical to TRBD2. Unmatched junction bases numbered 6, after V lost 1 base and J lost 6 bases. This CDR3 region has 14 residues. CDR1 and CDR2 from the germline V gene are DFQATT and SNEGSKA (reference sequence). The CDR3 DNA is TGCAGTGCTAGAGGCGGGAGAGGGTCCAATGAGCAGTTCTTC. It specifies CSARGGRGSNEQFF.

The V gene is TRBV5-1, the J gene TRBJ2-5, with TRBD2 as a possible D gene (6 bases). The CDR3 totals 14 residues. Germline V gene sequence: CDR1 SGHRS, CDR2 YFSETQ. The V gene lost 4 bases and the J gene lost 4 bases, with 14 bases spanning the gap. CDR3 in amino acids: CASSGGSPGETQYF. CDR3 bases: TGCGCCAGCAGCGGGGGGAGTCCGGGAGAGACCCAGTACTTC.

This clonotype was counted many times. This chain links TRBV20-1 with TRBJ2-7, with 9 bases fitting TRBD1. Unmatched junction bases numbered 11, after V lost 5 bases and J lost 3 bases. From germline, CDR1 is DFQATT and CDR2 SNEGSKA (reference sequence). The CDR3 length is 15 residues. CDR3 sequence reads: CSAAPGTGTGYEQYF. The CDR3 DNA is TGCAGTGCTGCTCCGGGGACAGGGACCGGCTACGAGCAGTACTTC.

This clonotype came up many times. The V and J genes are TRBV12-3 or TRBV12-4 and TRBJ2-1, with D perhaps matching TRBD1 (6 bases). V gave up 8 bases and J gave up 2 bases, with 19 bases separating them. CDR3 size: 16 residues. CDR3 in amino acids: CASVLGVGAAYNEQFF. CDR3 nucleotide sequence: TGTGCCAGCGTCTTAGGGGTGGGGGCCGCCTACAATGAGCAGTTCTTC.

The chain combines TRBV20-1 with TRBJ1-1; D unresolved. Trimming shortened V by 0 bases and J by 6 bases, and 14 bases separated the two germline ends. Germline V gives CDR1 DFQATT, CDR2 SNEGSKA (reference sequence). CDR3 size: 14 residues. Here the CDR3 reads CSARDILKYAEAFF. In DNA form, the CDR3 reads TGCAGTGCTAGAGATATATTGAAATACGCTGAAGCTTTCTTT.

This clonotype has ten or more counts. V is TRBV6-5 and J is TRBJ2-3, with unresolved D. The CDR3 length is 17 residues. Trimming pared 0 bases from V and 0 bases from J, leaving 13 bases between. CDR1 is MNHEY, CDR2 SVGAGI, per germline. CDR3 in DNA: TGTGCCAGCAGTTACTCCCGTGGACCTGAAAGCACAGATACGCAGTATTTT. It specifies CASSYSRGPESTDTQYF.

In its sample, this clonotype was seen many times. V and J are TRBV29-1 and TRBJ2-5; tentative D call: TRBD1 (6 bases). Germline V lookup: CDR1 SQVTM, CDR2 ANQGSEA. The V end was cut by 6 bases, the J end by 1 base, with 9 bases between. This CDR3 is built from 12 residues. The CDR3 loop is CSVGDTQETQYF. The DNA of the CDR3 is TGCAGCGTGGGGGACACCCAAGAGACCCAGTACTTC.